This T cell receptor (beta chain) was recovered during a study of graft-versus-host responses after intestinal transplantation. Study overall: All of the recipients had induction that used anti-thymocyte globulin, then tacrolimus and steroids for about 3 years.

Libraries were prepared by immunoSEQ multiplex PCR; TCRdb keeps only in-frame clonotypes and omits some of them. This table has approximately 88,000 clones, around 90% appearing once. Study findings and constraints: Some GvH clones appeared in ileal mucosa or blood before recipient bone marrow.

This clone is a singleton in its sample. Antigen: not known. Germline and junction disagree at one end, which may indicate a read error. The CDR3 runs to 19 residues. CDR1 and CDR2 from the germline V gene are SGHNT and YYREEE (reference sequence). This chain links TRBV5-4 with TRBJ2-3, with 9 bases aligning to TRBD2. The material sequenced was unstimulated CD4+ T cells sorted from spleen or lymph node cells, taken before intestinal transplant. The source of this sequence is a human donor who received an intestinal transplant. The CDR3 reads CASTPRERGANPSTYTQYF. The CDR3 DNA reads as TGTGCCAGCACCCCGAGGGAGCGGGGGGCCAACCCCTCCACATATACGCAGTATTTT.